The 23 T cell receptor beta chains presented below share a single source sample, sequenced in a study of radiation and T cells in renal cell carcinoma. Measured with immunoSEQ multiplex PCR; TCRdb has only the in-frame clones, and not every one. The table records 60,000 to 75,000 clones, more than 60% of them present only once. Time point given: blood 4 weeks post-SBRT, at nephrectomy. Treatment specified: 15 Gy SBRT to primary tumor, nephrectomy 4 weeks later. The starting material was blood, obtained from a patient whose treatment included radiotherapy and nephrectomy. The origin of the receptors is a man aged 55 to 70 with renal cell carcinoma.

In this sample, this clone turned up a few times. The CDR3 reads CASSIRQNGNTIYF. In DNA, the CDR3 is TGTGCCAGTAGTATAAGACAGAATGGAAACACCATATATTTT. The J gene is TRBJ1-3, the V gene TRBV19, with TRBD1 as a possible D gene (5 bases). Trimming took off 2 bases at V and 3 bases at J, with 8 bases between the two ends. The length of the CDR3 is 14 residues. Germline loops: CDR1 LNHDA, CDR2 SQIVND (reference sequence).

The J gene is TRBJ2-1, the V gene TRBV30, with D possibly being TRBD1 or TRBD2 (6 bases each). Germline CDR1 GTSNPN, CDR2 SVGIG (reference sequence). This CDR3 region has 14 residues. Trimming cost V 5 bases and J 7 bases, with 18 bases left between them. The CDR3 region is CAWSWGAVGNEQFF. CDR3 bases: TGTGCCTGGTCCTGGGGGGCCGTGGGGAATGAGCAGTTCTTC.

The gene calls are TRBV7-2 and TRBJ1-2; D is ambiguous. CDR3 length equals 15 residues. V was shortened by 0 bases and J by 0 bases, with 8 bases between the two germline ends. Germline V gives CDR1 SGHTA, CDR2 FQGNSA. The CDR3 nucleotides read TGTGCCAGCAGCTTAGCTCTCCTTGCTAACTATGGCTACACCTTC. Its protein product is CASSLALLANYGYTF.

The chain combines TRBV4-1 with TRBJ1-6; D remains unclear. The germline gives CDR1 MGHRA, CDR2 YSYEKL. Trimming took off 0 bases at V and 7 bases at J, with 10 bases between the two ends. The CDR3 loop spans 15 amino acids. CDR3 nucleotide sequence: TGCGCCAGCAGCCAAGAGCGAACAGAAAATTCACCCCTCCACTTT. Translated: CASSQERTENSPLHF.

The rearrangement joins TRBV25-1 to TRBJ2-1; 8 bases are shared with TRBD2. Losses at the gene ends were 3 bases for V and 7 bases for J; bases not matched to a gene: 8. This CDR3 is built from 15 residues. From germline, CDR1 is MGHDK and CDR2 SYGVNS. The CDR3 is CASSDTGGPENEQFF. The CDR3 region has the DNA TGTGCCAGCAGTGACACGGGAGGGCCTGAAAATGAGCAGTTCTTC.

The V and J genes are TRBV6-1 and TRBJ2-7; D is unresolved. V was cut by 6 bases and J by 1 base, with 16 bases left in between. The CDR3 sequence is 15 residues long. Germline values: CDR1 MNHNS, CDR2 SASEGT. CDR3 in DNA: TGTGCCAGCAGCCGCACCAGATTTGTATCCTACGAGCAGTACTTC. This codes for CASSRTRFVSYEQYF.

This chain connects TRBV19 to TRBJ2-7, with TRBD1 matching 7 bases. CDR3 length equals 15 residues. The germline CDR1 and CDR2 sequences are LNHDA and SQIVND (reference sequence). J gave up 5 bases and V 9 bases, and 16 bases lay outside the gene matches. CDR3 bases: TGTGCCAGCCCCCAGGACAGGAGGTTAGACCACGAGCAGTACTTC. Protein: CASPQDRRLDHEQYF.

The chain links TRBV7-2 to TRBJ2-2; no reliable D call. V shed 5 bases and J shed 6 bases, with 19 bases lying between them. Germline CDR1 and CDR2: SGHTA and FQGNSA. The CDR3 totals 16 residues. DNA for the CDR3: TGTGCCAGCAGCACCGACCGCCCGCGGAAGGCCGGGGAGCTGTTTTTT. It encodes CASSTDRPRKAGELFF. Drawing the rest from reference TRBV7-2 and TRBJ2-2, the complete variable domain is GAGVSQSPSNKVTEKGKDVELRCDPISGHTALYWYRQSLGQGLEFLIYFQGNSAPDKSGLPSDRFSAERTGGSVSTLTIQRTQQEDSAVYLCASSTDRPRKAGELFFGEGSRLTVL.

The chain joins TRBV4-1 to TRBJ1-5; D unclear. Trimming removed 0 bases at V and 3 bases at J, with 12 bases between. Germline-derived CDR1 and CDR2 are MGHRA and YSYEKL. There are 16 residues in the CDR3. CDR3 region: CASSQEIGMNNQPQHF. The CDR3 DNA reads as TGCGCCAGCAGCCAAGAGATAGGAATGAACAATCAGCCCCAGCATTTT.

The chain links TRBV4-3 to TRBJ1-4; tentative D call: TRBD1 (6 bases). V was trimmed by 0 bases and J by 5 bases, leaving 7 bases between them. This CDR3 is 14 amino acids long. Germline CDR1 and CDR2: LGHNA and YSLEER. DNA for the CDR3: TGCGCCAGCAGCCAAGAGACAGGAAATGAAAAACTGTTTTTT. Translating gives CASSQETGNEKLFF.

This chain joins TRBV27 and TRBJ2-1, with D uncertain. The V and J ends lost 4 bases and 9 bases respectively, with 19 bases between them. The germline V gene encodes CDR1 MNHEY and CDR2 SMNVEV (reference sequence). CDR3 length: 15 residues. This CDR3 is CASSSSFGFLSEQFF. The CDR3 DNA reads TGTGCCAGCAGTTCCTCCTTCGGTTTTCTAAGTGAGCAGTTCTTC.

The chain has TRBV6-1 and TRBJ2-1; the D gene could be TRBD1 or TRBD2 (5 bases each). CDR1 MNHNS and CDR2 SASEGT come from the germline V gene. The CDR3 covers 17 residues. Trimming pared 4 bases from V and 5 bases from J, leaving 21 bases between. DNA for the CDR3: TGTGCCAGCAGTGGGGGTAGGTGGGGCATCGGGGACAATGAGCAGTTCTTC. As protein: CASSGGRWGIGDNEQFF.

The J gene is TRBJ2-1, the V gene TRBV19; tentatively, D is TRBD1 or TRBD2 (5 bases each). Germline V gene sequence: CDR1 LNHDA, CDR2 SQIVND (reference sequence). The CDR3 is 13 residues long. V lost 8 bases, J lost 6 bases, and 14 bases lay in between. CDR3 protein: CASSWGYPNEQFF. In DNA form, the CDR3 reads TGTGCCAGTTCGTGGGGGTACCCCAATGAGCAGTTCTTC. Complete variable domain (other parts from reference TRBV19 and TRBJ2-1): DGGITQSPKYLFRKEGQNVTLSCEQNLNHDAMYWYRQDPGQGLRLIYYSQIVNDFQKGDIAEGYSVSREKKESFPLTVTSAQKNPTAFYLCASSWGYPNEQFFGPGTRLTVL.

The CDR3 sequence is CAISESTRQGYTF. The CDR3 DNA follows: TGTGCCATCAGTGAGTCGACGAGGCAGGGCTACACCTTC. The rearrangement joins TRBV10-3 to TRBJ1-2, with unresolved D. Trimming took off 0 bases at V and 8 bases at J, with 10 bases between the two ends. Germline assignment: CDR1 ENHRY and CDR2 SYGVKD. The CDR3 totals 13 residues.

The chain couples TRBV29-1 to TRBJ1-1; D may be TRBD1 (6 bases). The CDR3 runs 14 residues. Germline CDR1 reads SQVTM; CDR2 reads ANQGSEA. V was trimmed by 6 bases and J by 3 bases, leaving 17 bases between them. CDR3 loop: CSVTRGGADTEAFF. The DNA for the CDR3 is TGCAGCGTGACCCGGGGGGGGGCGGACACTGAAGCTTTCTTT.

This chain joins TRBV19 and TRBJ1-1; D is unresolved. V lost 5 bases to trimming and J lost 0 bases, with 4 bases between them. The germline V gene has CDR1 LNHDA and CDR2 SQIVND (reference sequence). The CDR3 runs 12 residues. The CDR3: CASSELNTEAFF. The CDR3 DNA follows: TGTGCCAGTAGTGAGCTGAACACTGAAGCTTTCTTT.

The gene calls are TRBV27 and TRBJ2-1; D is ambiguous. CDR3 length: 12 residues. V was cut by 2 bases and J by 4 bases, with 3 bases left in between. CDR1 and CDR2 from the germline V gene are MNHEY and SMNVEV (reference sequence). The CDR3 region is CASSLLYNEQFF. The CDR3 nucleotides are TGTGCCAGCAGTTTACTGTACAATGAGCAGTTCTTC.

The chain joins TRBV6-6 to TRBJ1-1; D gene ambiguous. Per the germline V gene, CDR1 is MNHNY and CDR2 is SVGAGI (reference sequence). The germline V and J ends were trimmed by 6 bases and 9 bases, with 8 bases remaining between them. The CDR3 loop spans 10 amino acids. The CDR3 region has the DNA TGTGCCAGCAGCGGCAGCAAAGCTTTCTTT. Translation: CASSGSKAFF.

This chain uses TRBV4-2 with TRBJ1-1; 8 bases agree with TRBD1. Unmatched junction bases numbered 10, after V lost 5 bases and J lost 5 bases. Germline assignment: CDR1 LGHNA and CDR2 YNFKEQ. The CDR3 extends over 15 amino acids. In DNA form, the CDR3 reads TGTGCCAGCAGCTTGGATTGGACAGGGATGACTGAAGCTTTCTTT. Translated: CASSLDWTGMTEAFF.

V usage is TRBV28 and J usage is TRBJ2-3, with 9 bases aligning to TRBD2. V lost 5 bases and J lost 3; bases outside the gene matches: 6. Germline V gives CDR1 MDHEN, CDR2 SYDVKM. The CDR3 loop spans 15 amino acids. The CDR3 DNA follows: TGTGCCAGCAGTAGTCCGGGACTAGCAACAGATACGCAGTATTTT. It is translated as CASSSPGLATDTQYF.

The chain uses TRBV5-6 and TRBJ1-2; D unclear. Per the germline V gene, CDR1 is SGHDT and CDR2 is YYEEEE. Trimming removed 5 bases from V and 6 bases from J, with 11 bases in between. This CDR3 region has 12 residues. The CDR3 here is CASSRSPNGYTF. Written as DNA, the CDR3 is TGTGCCAGCAGTCGGTCACCCAATGGCTACACCTTC.

The rearrangement uses TRBV19 and TRBJ2-5; TRBD2 might be the D (5 bases). The CDR3 has 15 amino acids. Germline CDR1 and CDR2: LNHDA and SQIVND (reference sequence). The V gene lost 1 base and the J gene lost 3 bases, with 12 bases spanning the gap. CDR3 sequence (DNA): TGTGCCAGTAGTATAGTAGAGGGTTATGAAGAGACCCAGTACTTC. Its translation is CASSIVEGYEETQYF.

The rearrangement uses TRBV11-1 and TRBJ2-1, with 7 positions matching TRBD2. This CDR3 has 13 residues. In germline, CDR1 is SGHAT, CDR2 FQDESV (reference sequence). V dropped 3 bases and J dropped 8; count of bases not matched to a gene: 4. The CDR3 DNA follows: TGTGCCAGCAGCTTGGGAGGGGCGGATGAGCAGTTCTTC. This codes for CASSLGGADEQFF.